This T cell receptor (beta chain) was obtained from a study of T cells in Graves' hyperthyroidism and ophthalmopathy. Across the study: Peripheral blood specimens were obtained at initial diagnosis, prior to any treatment. Study-wide results and limits: The blood repertoire included most of the expanded thyroid clonotypes above 0.001.

What was amplified from RNA transcripts were TCR beta CDR3 regions. Primed by the HTBI set, a first-round RT-PCR was run on the TCR CDR3. TCRdb itself ran the multiplex PCR reads through MiXCR, one entry per CDR3 protein. Among a few hundred thousand distinct CDR3 sequences, 21% were seen once, and the ten largest hold around 50%. Per the germline V gene, CDR1 is SGHTA and CDR2 is FQGTGA. V was shortened by 5 bases and J by 6 bases, with 12 bases between the two germline ends. The CDR3 is 13 residues long. Uncontrolled infection, other autoimmune disease, pregnancy or lactation excluded patients. This clonotype was seen only a few times. What it recognizes is unknown.

This clonotype originated in a woman aged 50 to 65 with Graves' hyperthyroidism. The source material was blood. This chain connects TRBV7-3 to TRBJ2-3; possibly TRBD1 for D (5 bases). The CDR3 DNA is TGTGCCAGCAGCCCCCAGGGCTCGGATACGCAGTATTTT. Protein sequence: CASSPQGSDTQYF.